This record concerns one T cell receptor (beta chain) sequence. As yet, its antigen is unknown. Libraries were prepared by immunoSEQ multiplex PCR; TCRdb keeps only in-frame clonotypes and omits some of them. The table records about 15,000 clones, about 85% of them present only once. The sample is drawn from a study of T cells in narcolepsy. Findings of the study overall: No autoreactive T cell clone sequences appeared in some memory CD4+ repertoires.

Unmatched junction bases numbered 2, after V lost 6 bases and J lost 2 bases. The germline CDR1 and CDR2 sequences are MNHEY and SMNVEV (reference sequence). CDR3 size: 14 residues. The sequenced sample was memory (CD45RA-) CD4+ T cells from blood. The rearrangement joins TRBV27 to TRBJ2-7; 12 bases are a match to TRBD2. This sequence originates from a human donor in good health. The CDR3 coding sequence is TGTGCCAGCAGCCGGACTAGCGGGACCTACGAGCAGTACTTC. Amino acids: CASSRTSGTYEQYF.